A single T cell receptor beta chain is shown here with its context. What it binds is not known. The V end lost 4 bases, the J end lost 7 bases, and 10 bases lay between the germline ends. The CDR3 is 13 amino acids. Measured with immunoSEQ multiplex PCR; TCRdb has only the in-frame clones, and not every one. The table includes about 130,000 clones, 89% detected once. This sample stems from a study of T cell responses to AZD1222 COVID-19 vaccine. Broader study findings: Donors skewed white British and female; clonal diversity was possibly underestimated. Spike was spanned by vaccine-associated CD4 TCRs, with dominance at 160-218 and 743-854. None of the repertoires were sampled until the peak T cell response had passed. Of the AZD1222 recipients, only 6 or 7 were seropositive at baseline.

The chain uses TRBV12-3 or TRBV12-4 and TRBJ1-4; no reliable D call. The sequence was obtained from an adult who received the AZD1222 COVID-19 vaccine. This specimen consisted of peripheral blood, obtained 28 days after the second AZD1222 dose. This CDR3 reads CASSSQDGEKLFF. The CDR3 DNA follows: TGTGCCAGCAGTTCTCAGGACGGTGAAAAACTGTTTTTT.